This TCR beta chain was obtained from a study of post-analysis software for immune sequencing data. Findings and caveats of the study: Patients had higher frequencies than controls of about five TRBV segments, including TRBV5-6, TRBV5-1 and TRBV20-1. Diversity measured as normalized Chao1 was significantly lower in multiple sclerosis patients than in controls. Under the F measure, samples that were prepared in one batch clustered strongly together.

The authors incorporated unique molecular identifiers into the TCR beta cDNA libraries. MiXCR was run by TCRdb on the PCR reads, yielding one entry per CDR3 protein. This sample yields hundreds of thousands of distinct CDR3 sequences, of which around 60% are seen a single time; approximately 10% belongs to the top ten. This clonotype was seen more than once but under ten times. The antigen remains undetermined. Germline values: CDR1 LGHNA, CDR2 YNFKEQ. This CDR3 contains 14 residues. V lost 5 bases to trimming and J lost 10 bases, with 18 bases between them. The origin of this receptor is a girl aged 2-10 years with multiple sclerosis. What was sequenced was blood. The V call is TRBV4-2, the J call TRBJ2-1; D uncertain. In DNA form, the CDR3 reads TGTGCCAGCAGCGAAATACCGACCCTAGGGGAGCAGTTCTTC. Protein: CASSEIPTLGEQFF.